The 12 T cell receptor beta chains in this list originate from one sample, sequenced in a study of T-cell reconstitution after alpha-beta-depleted transplantation in children. Unique molecular identifiers were incorporated during preparation of the TCRbeta library. A single record per CDR3 protein comes from TCRdb applying MiXCR to the PCR reads. Of some 550,000 distinct CDR3 sequences in the sample, about 16% are singletons; the top ten hold 3.3%. Sequenced here: PBMCs from the stem cell graft donor, sampled from the stem cell graft. The receptors originated from a human donor who donated a stem cell graft to a child with acute lymphoblastic leukemia.

The gene calls are TRBV7-6 and TRBJ1-6; tentative D call: TRBD1 (6 bases). The CDR3 runs to 15 residues. The V gene's germline CDR1 is SGHVS and CDR2 FNYEAQ. The ends were cut back, 2 bases at V and 5 bases at J, with 10 bases in the middle. CDR3 nucleotide sequence: TGTGCCAGCAGCTTACAGGGGTGGAATAATTCACCCCTCCACTTT. It yields the protein CASSLQGWNNSPLHF.

The J gene is TRBJ1-1, the V gene TRBV7-9, with D perhaps matching TRBD1 (5 bases). This CDR3 is built from 11 residues. Germline-derived CDR1 and CDR2 are SEHNR and FQNEAQ (reference sequence). Trimming stripped 11 bases from V and 5 bases from J, with 12 bases between. CDR3 loop: CAGGWGTEAFF. The CDR3 nucleotides are TGTGCCGGTGGGTGGGGGACTGAAGCTTTCTTT.

This rearrangement joins TRBV5-1 to TRBJ2-4, with D unresolved. The germline V gene has CDR1 SGHRS and CDR2 YFSETQ. CDR3 length: 14 amino acids. Trimming took off 2 bases at V and 6 bases at J, with 12 bases between the two ends. The CDR3 bases are TGCGCCAGCAGCTTTTCCACGGAGAGAAACATTCAGTACTTC. This encodes CASSFSTERNIQYF.

This rearrangement joins TRBV18 to TRBJ2-2; D possibly uses TRBD1 or TRBD2 (5 bases each). CDR1 and CDR2 from the germline V gene are KGHSH and LQKENI. V lost 3 bases and J lost 3, with 14 bases in between. The CDR3 consists of 16 residues. CDR3 residues: CASSPYPGRDTGELFF. The CDR3 DNA reads as TGTGCCAGCTCACCTTATCCGGGACGTGACACCGGGGAGCTGTTTTTT.

The chain combines TRBV15 with TRBJ2-1; no clear D gene. V was pared by 3 bases and J by 4 bases, with 10 bases between. Per the germline V gene, CDR1 is LNHNV and CDR2 is YYDKDF (reference sequence). The CDR3 consists of 14 residues. This chain's CDR3 is CATSRITVYNEQFF. CDR3 sequence (DNA): TGTGCCACCAGCAGGATTACTGTGTACAATGAGCAGTTCTTC. Full variable domain (rest looked up from reference TRBV15 and TRBJ2-1): DAMVIQNPRYQVTQFGKPVTLSCSQTLNHNVMYWYQQKSSQAPKLLFHYYDKDFNNEADTPDNFQSRRPNTSFCFLDIRSPGLGDTAMYLCATSRITVYNEQFFGPGTRLTVL.

This clonotype was picked up a small number of times. The V gene is TRBV5-5, the J gene TRBJ2-5; possible D gene TRBD1, 6 bases. V was trimmed by 9 bases and J by 2 bases, leaving 14 bases between them. The CDR3 length is 13 residues. CDR1 and CDR2 (germline): SGHKS, YYEKEE (reference sequence). The DNA for the CDR3 is TGTGCCACCATGGGGGCAGCACAAGAGACCCAGTACTTC. This sequence encodes CATMGAAQETQYF. The variable domain in full, with the rest retrieved from reference TRBV5-5 and TRBJ2-5, is DAGVTQSPTHLIKTRGQQVTLRCSPISGHKSVSWYQQVLGQGPQFIFQYYEKEERGRGNFPDRFSARQFPNYSSELNVNALLLGDSALYLCATMGAAQETQYFGPGTRLLVL.

This clonotype was observed at least ten times. V is TRBV20-1 and J is TRBJ2-1; 9 positions match TRBD2. Germline V lookup: CDR1 DFQATT, CDR2 SNEGSKA (reference sequence). V dropped 0 bases and J dropped 4; count of bases not matched to a gene: 4. The length of the CDR3 is 15 residues. CDR3 in amino acids: CSARDSLAGYNEQFF. The CDR3 DNA reads as TGCAGTGCTAGAGATTCACTAGCGGGTTACAATGAGCAGTTCTTC.

The J gene is TRBJ2-4, the V gene TRBV6-2 or TRBV6-3, with 11 bases matching TRBD1. The CDR3 contains 20 residues. Germline loops: CDR1 MNHEY, CDR2 SVGEGT. Germline trimming cut 5 bases from V and 1 base from J; bases unmatched to any gene: 16. The CDR3 nucleotides are TGTGCCAGCAGTCCACGGACAGGGGGCAGGTTCGGATCGGCCAAAAACATTCAGTACTTC. It translates to CASSPRTGGRFGSAKNIQYF.

V gene TRBV20-1 combines with J gene TRBJ2-1; D might be TRBD1 (6 bases). The CDR3 spans 15 residues. Germline loops: CDR1 DFQATT, CDR2 SNEGSKA (reference sequence). V gave up 1 base and J gave up 7 bases, with 17 bases separating them. The CDR3 spells CSARAVTGFVNEQFF. CDR3 in DNA: TGCAGTGCTAGAGCGGTTACAGGGTTCGTGAATGAGCAGTTCTTC.

V usage is TRBV2 and J usage is TRBJ2-7, with D tentatively TRBD1 or TRBD2 (5 bases each). V was cut by 6 bases and J by 1 base, with 13 bases left in between. The CDR3 totals 14 residues. CDR1 and CDR2 from the germline V gene are SNHLY and FYNNEI. The CDR3 reads CASRAGSGSYEQYF. CDR3 bases: TGTGCCAGCAGGGCAGGGAGTGGATCCTACGAGCAGTACTTC.

The chain is built from TRBV9 and TRBJ2-7; possible D gene TRBD1, 5 bases. Per the germline V gene, CDR1 is SGDLS and CDR2 is YYNGEE. Trimming cost V 0 bases and J 3 bases, with 10 bases left between them. The CDR3 consists of 14 residues. CDR3 in amino acids: CASSVEGENYEQYF. Here the CDR3 DNA reads TGTGCCAGCAGCGTAGAAGGGGAAAACTACGAGCAGTACTTC.

The chain couples TRBV19 to TRBJ1-2; 7 nucleotides line up with TRBD1. Germline CDR1 LNHDA, CDR2 SQIVND (reference sequence). The CDR3 is made up of 15 amino acids. Trimming took 5 bases from V and 3 from J; bases not matched to a gene: 9. CDR3 in DNA: TGTGCCAGTAGTCCTCTGGACAGGATTGACTATGGCTACACCTTC. Translated: CASSPLDRIDYGYTF.